This T cell receptor (beta chain) came from a study of regulatory T cells in long-lasting Graves disease. Study-wide findings and caveats: Persistent disease favored TRBV28, TRBJ1-2 and TRBJ2-5.

To make TCR beta libraries, researchers used iRepertoire HTBI primers and Arm-PCR of CDR3 regions. MiXCR, applied by TCRdb to the multiplex PCR reads, yields one record per CDR3 protein. This table holds 620,000 or so distinct CDR3 sequences, roughly 15% found once. This clonotype has ten or more counts. Its antigen is not identified. Germline V gene lookup returns CDR1 SGDLS and CDR2 YYNGEE. This CDR3 spans 16 amino acids. The V segment lost 3 bases and the J segment 6 bases; nucleotides outside the gene matches: 6. Specified time point: newly diagnosed GD, antithyroid drugs for less than 3 months. Scientists built the TCR library using RNA that was extracted from PBMCs. These data were also reused for a study on T cells in Graves' hyperthyroidism and ophthalmopathy. Per that study: Hyperthyroidism of Graves' type that showed no ophthalmopathy progression within 18 months was stable. The TCR CDR3 first-round RT-PCR relied on the HTBI primer set.

This receptor was identified in a woman between 25 and 40 years old with Graves disease. The genes are TRBV9 and TRBJ2-2; 12 nucleotides match TRBD1. Sample: peripheral blood mononuclear cells (PBMCs), taken at new diagnosis, from a patient treated with antithyroid drugs. Here the CDR3 DNA reads TGTGCCAGCAGCGAGTGGGGACAGGGGGCGCCCGGGGAGCTGTTTTTT. This sequence encodes CASSEWGQGAPGELFF. Filled out from reference TRBV9 and TRBJ2-2, the complete variable domain reads DSGVTQTPKHLITATGQRVTLRCSPRSGDLSVYWYQQSLDQGLQFLIQYYNGEERAKGNILERFSAQQFPDLHSELNLSSLELGDSALYFCASSEWGQGAPGELFFGEGSRLTVL.